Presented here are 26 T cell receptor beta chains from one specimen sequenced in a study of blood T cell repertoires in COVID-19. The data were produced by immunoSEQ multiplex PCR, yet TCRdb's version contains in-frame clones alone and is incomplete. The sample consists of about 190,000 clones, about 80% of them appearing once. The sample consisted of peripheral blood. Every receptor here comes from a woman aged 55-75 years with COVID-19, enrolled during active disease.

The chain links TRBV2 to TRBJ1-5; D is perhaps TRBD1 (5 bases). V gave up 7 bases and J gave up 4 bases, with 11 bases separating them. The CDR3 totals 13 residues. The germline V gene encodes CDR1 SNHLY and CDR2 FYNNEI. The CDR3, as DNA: TGTGCCAGCACCTCCGGGGGAAATCAGCCCCAGCATTTT. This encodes CASTSGGNQPQHF. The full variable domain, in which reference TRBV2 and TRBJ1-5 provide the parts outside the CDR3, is EPEVTQTPSHQVTQMGQEVILRCVPISNHLYFYWYRQILGQKVEFLVSFYNNEISEKSEIFDDQFSVERPDGSNFTLKIRSTKLEDSAMYFCASTSGGNQPQHFGDGTRLSIL.

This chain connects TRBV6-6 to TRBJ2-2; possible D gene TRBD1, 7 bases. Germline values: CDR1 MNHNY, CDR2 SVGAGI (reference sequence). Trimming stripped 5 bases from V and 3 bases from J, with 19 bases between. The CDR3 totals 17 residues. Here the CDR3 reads CASSQHSGGFYTGELFF. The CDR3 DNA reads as TGTGCCAGCAGTCAGCACTCAGGGGGGTTTTACACCGGGGAGCTGTTTTTT.

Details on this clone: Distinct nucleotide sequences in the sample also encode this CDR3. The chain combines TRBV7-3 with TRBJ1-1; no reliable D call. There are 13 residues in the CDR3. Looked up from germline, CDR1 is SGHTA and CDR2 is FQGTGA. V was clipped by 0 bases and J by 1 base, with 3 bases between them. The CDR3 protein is CASSLTANTEAFF. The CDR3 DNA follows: TGTGCCAGCAGCTTAACAGCGAACACTGAAGCTTTCTTT.

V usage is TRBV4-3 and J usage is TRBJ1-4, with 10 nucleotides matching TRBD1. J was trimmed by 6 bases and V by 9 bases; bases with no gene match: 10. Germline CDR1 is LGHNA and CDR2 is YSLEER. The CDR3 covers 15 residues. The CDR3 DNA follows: TGCGCCAGTTCCGGACAGGGGGAGAGGGATGAAAAACTGTTTTTT. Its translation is CASSGQGERDEKLFF.

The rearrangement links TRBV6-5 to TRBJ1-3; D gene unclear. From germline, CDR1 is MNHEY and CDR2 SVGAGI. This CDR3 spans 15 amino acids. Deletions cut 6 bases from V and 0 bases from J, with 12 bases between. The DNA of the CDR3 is TGTGCCAGCAGACGGTCAACCGACTCTGGAAACACCATATATTTT. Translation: CASRRSTDSGNTIYF.

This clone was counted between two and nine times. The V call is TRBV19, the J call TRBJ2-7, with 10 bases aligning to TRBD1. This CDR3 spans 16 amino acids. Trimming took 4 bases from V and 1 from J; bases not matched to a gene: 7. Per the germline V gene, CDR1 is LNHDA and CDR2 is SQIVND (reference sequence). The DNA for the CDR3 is TGTGCCAGTAGTAACCCCGGGACAGGGGCGTCCTACGAGCAGTACTTC. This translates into CASSNPGTGASYEQYF.

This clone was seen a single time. CDR3 amino acids: CASSLFPGTSGRAGDTQYF. The CDR3, as DNA: TGCGCCAGCAGCTTATTTCCCGGGACTAGCGGGAGGGCCGGAGATACGCAGTATTTT. The genes are TRBV5-1 and TRBJ2-3, with TRBD2 matching over 16 bases. The CDR3 length is 19 residues. Germline CDR1 SGHRS, CDR2 YFSETQ. The V gene end was trimmed by 2 bases and the J gene end by 5 bases; junction bases not matched to a gene: 11.

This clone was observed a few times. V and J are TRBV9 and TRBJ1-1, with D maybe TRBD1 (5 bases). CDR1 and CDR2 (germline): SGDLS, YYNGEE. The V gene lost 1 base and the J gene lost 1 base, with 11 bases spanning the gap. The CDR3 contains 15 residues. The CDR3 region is CASSVSVGENTEAFF. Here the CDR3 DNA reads TGTGCCAGCAGCGTATCTGTAGGGGAGAACACTGAAGCTTTCTTT. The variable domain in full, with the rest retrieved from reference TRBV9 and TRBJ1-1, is DSGVTQTPKHLITATGQRVTLRCSPRSGDLSVYWYQQSLDQGLQFLIQYYNGEERAKGNILERFSAQQFPDLHSELNLSSLELGDSALYFCASSVSVGENTEAFFGQGTRLTVV.

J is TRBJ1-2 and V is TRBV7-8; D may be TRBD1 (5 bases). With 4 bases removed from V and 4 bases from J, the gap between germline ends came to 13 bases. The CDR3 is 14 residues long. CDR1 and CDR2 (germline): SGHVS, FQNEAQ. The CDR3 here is CASSWQGDSYGYTF. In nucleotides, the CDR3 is TGTGCCAGCAGCTGGCAGGGCGACAGCTATGGCTACACCTTC.

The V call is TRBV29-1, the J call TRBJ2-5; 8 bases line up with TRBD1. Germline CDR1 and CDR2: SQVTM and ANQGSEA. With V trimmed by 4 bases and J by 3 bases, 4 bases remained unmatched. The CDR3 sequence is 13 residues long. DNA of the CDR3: TGCAGCGTTGTTGAACAGGGGGAAGAGACCCAGTACTTC. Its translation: CSVVEQGEETQYF. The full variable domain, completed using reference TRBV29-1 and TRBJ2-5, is SAVISQKPSRDICQRGTSLTIQCQVDSQVTMMFWYRQQPGQSLTLIATANQGSEATYESGFVIDKFPISRPNLTFSTLTVSNMSPEDSSIYLCSVVEQGEETQYFGPGTRLLVL.

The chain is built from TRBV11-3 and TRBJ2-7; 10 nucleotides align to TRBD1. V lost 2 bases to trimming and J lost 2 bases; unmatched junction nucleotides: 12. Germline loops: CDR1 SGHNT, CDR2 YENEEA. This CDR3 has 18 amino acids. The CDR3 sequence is CASSLRGRDRGHPYEQYV. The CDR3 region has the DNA TGTGCCAGCAGCTTAAGGGGTCGAGACAGGGGGCATCCCTACGAGCAGTACGTC.

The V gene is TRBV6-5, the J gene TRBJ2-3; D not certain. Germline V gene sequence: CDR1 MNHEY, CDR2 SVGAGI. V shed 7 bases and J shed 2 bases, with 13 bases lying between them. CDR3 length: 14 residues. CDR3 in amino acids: CASIGPRLTDTQYF. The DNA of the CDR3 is TGTGCCAGCATTGGGCCCAGGCTCACAGATACGCAGTATTTT.

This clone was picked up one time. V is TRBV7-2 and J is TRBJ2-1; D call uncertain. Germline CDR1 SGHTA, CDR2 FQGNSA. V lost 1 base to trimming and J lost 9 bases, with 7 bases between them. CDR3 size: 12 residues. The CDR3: CASSLGEFEQFF. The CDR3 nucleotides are TGTGCCAGCAGCTTAGGTGAGTTTGAGCAGTTCTTC.

DNA of the CDR3: TGCGCCAGCCGCCCCGATGGGCCCTCACTAGCCAAAAACATTCAGTACTTC. Translated, it gives CASRPDGPSLAKNIQYF. V is TRBV5-1 and J is TRBJ2-4; no clear D. Germline loops: CDR1 SGHRS, CDR2 YFSETQ. The CDR3 has 17 residues. Trimming took 7 bases from V and 0 from J, leaving 20 bases between them.

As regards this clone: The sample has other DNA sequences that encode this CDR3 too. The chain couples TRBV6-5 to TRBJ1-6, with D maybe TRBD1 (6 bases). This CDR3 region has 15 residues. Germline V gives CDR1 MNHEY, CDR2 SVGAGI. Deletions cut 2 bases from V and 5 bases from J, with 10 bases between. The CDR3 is CASSYGRGNNSPLHF. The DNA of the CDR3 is TGTGCCAGCAGTTACGGTAGGGGGAATAATTCACCCCTCCACTTT.

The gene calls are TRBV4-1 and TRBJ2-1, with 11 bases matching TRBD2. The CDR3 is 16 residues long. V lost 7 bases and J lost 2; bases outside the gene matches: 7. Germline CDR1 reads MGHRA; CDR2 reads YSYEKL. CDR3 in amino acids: CASTRGLAGAYNEQFF. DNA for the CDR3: TGCGCCAGCACCCGTGGACTAGCGGGCGCCTACAATGAGCAGTTCTTC.

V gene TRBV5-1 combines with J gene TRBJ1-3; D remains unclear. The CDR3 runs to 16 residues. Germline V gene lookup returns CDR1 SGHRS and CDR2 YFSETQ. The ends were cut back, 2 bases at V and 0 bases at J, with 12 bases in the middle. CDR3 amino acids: CASSLSSGDSGNTIYF. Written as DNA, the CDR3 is TGCGCCAGCAGCTTAAGCAGCGGCGACTCTGGAAACACCATATATTTT.

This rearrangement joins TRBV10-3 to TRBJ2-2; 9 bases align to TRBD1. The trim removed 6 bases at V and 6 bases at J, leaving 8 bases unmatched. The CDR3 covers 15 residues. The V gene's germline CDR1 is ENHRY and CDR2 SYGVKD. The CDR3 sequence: CAIRTGGGGSGELFF. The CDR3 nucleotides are TGTGCCATCAGGACAGGGGGAGGCGGGTCCGGGGAGCTGTTTTTT.

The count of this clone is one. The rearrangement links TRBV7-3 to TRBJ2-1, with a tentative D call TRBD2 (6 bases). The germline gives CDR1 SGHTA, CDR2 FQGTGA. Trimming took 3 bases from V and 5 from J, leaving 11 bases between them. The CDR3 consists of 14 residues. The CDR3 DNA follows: TGTGCCAGCAGCTTGGGACTCACGGACAATGAGCAGTTCTTC. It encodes CASSLGLTDNEQFF.

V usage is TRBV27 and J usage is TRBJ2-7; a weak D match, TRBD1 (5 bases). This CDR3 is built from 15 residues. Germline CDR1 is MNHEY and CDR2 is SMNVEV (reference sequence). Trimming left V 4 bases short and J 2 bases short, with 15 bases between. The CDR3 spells CASSSSVPGPYEQYF. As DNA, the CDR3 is TGTGCCAGCAGTTCCAGCGTTCCAGGGCCCTACGAGCAGTACTTC.

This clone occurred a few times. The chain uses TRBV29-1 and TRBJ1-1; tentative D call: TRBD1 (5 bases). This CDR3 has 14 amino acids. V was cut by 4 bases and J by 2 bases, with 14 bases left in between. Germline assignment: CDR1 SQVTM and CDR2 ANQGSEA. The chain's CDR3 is CSVGMVQANTEAFF. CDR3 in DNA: TGCAGCGTTGGTATGGTACAGGCCAACACTGAAGCTTTCTTT.

CDR3 sequence (DNA): TGTGCCAGCAGCTTACCGACCGGGAACTATGAGACCCAGTACTTC. Its protein product is CASSLPTGNYETQYF. The chain has TRBV7-9 and TRBJ2-5, with a tentative D call TRBD2 (5 bases). Deletions cut 2 bases from V and 5 bases from J, with 15 bases between. Per germline, CDR1 SEHNR and CDR2 FQNEAQ (reference sequence). CDR3 length: 15 residues.

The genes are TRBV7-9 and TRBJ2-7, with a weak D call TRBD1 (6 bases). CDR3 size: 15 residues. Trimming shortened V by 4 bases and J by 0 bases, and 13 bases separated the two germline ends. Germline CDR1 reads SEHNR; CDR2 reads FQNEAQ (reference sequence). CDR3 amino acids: CASSSSQGYSYEQYF. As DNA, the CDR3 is TGTGCCAGCAGCTCGTCCCAGGGGTACTCCTACGAGCAGTACTTC.

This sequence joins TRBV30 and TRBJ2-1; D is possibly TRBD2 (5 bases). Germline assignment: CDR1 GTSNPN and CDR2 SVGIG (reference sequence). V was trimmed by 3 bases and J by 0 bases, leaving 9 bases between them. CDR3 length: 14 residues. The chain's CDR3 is CAWRRVSSYNEQFF. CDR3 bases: TGTGCCTGGAGGAGGGTGAGCTCCTACAATGAGCAGTTCTTC. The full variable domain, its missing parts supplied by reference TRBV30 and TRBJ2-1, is SQTIHQWPATLVQPVGSPLSLECTVEGTSNPNLYWYRQAAGRGLQLLFYSVGIGQISSEVPQNLSASRPQDRQFILSSKKLLLSDSGFYLCAWRRVSSYNEQFFGPGTRLTVL.

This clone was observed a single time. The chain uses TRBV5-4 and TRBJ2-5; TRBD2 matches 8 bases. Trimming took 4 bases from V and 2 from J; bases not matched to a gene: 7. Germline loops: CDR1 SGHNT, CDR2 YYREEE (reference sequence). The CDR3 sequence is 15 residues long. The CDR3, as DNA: TGTGCCAGCAGCCCGAAGACGGGAGGGCAAGAGACCCAGTACTTC. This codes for CASSPKTGGQETQYF.

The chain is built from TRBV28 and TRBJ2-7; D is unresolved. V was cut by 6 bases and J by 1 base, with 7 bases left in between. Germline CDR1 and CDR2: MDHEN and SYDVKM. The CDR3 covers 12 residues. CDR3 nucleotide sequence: TGTGCCAGCAGCCTGTCTTCCTACGAGCAGTACTTC. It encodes CASSLSSYEQYF.